The 28 T cell receptor beta chains below all came from one sample that was sequenced in a study of T-cell reconstitution after alpha-beta-depleted transplantation in children. Construction of the TCRbeta library involved unique molecular identifiers. Via MiXCR, TCRdb re-called the PCR reads, giving one row per CDR3 protein. The data show about 610,000 distinct CDR3 sequences, 10% to 13% seen once. Source: PBMCs from the stem cell graft donor, taken from the stem cell graft. The receptor source for this set is a human donor who donated a stem cell graft to a child with acute myeloid leukemia.

The CDR3 DNA sequence: TGCAGTGCCCCATCCTACGGTCATGAGCAGTTCTTC. It is translated as CSAPSYGHEQFF. The chain couples TRBV20-1 to TRBJ2-1; the D is unclear. V was clipped by 6 bases and J by 8 bases, with 14 bases between them. Looked up from germline, CDR1 is DFQATT and CDR2 is SNEGSKA (reference sequence). The CDR3 is 12 amino acids.

The CDR3 loop reads CASSTTPGQGRTNSPLHF. The CDR3 DNA is TGTGCCAGCAGTACGACTCCCGGACAGGGGAGGACAAATTCACCCCTCCACTTT. The chain is built from TRBV2 and TRBJ1-6; TRBD1 aligns across 9 bases. Germline loops: CDR1 SNHLY, CDR2 FYNNEI. After removal of 5 bases from V and 7 bases from J, the junction contained 15 bases not matched to a gene. The CDR3 has 18 amino acids. The whole variable domain, filled in from reference TRBV2 and TRBJ1-6, reads EPEVTQTPSHQVTQMGQEVILRCVPISNHLYFYWYRQILGQKVEFLVSFYNNEISEKSEIFDDQFSVERPDGSNFTLKIRSTKLEDSAMYFCASSTTPGQGRTNSPLHFGNGTRLTVT.

This clonotype was picked up many times. This chain links TRBV6-2 or TRBV6-3 with TRBJ2-1; D gene ambiguous. V lost 6 bases, J lost 8 bases, and 14 bases lay in between. Looked up from germline, CDR1 is MNHEY and CDR2 is SVGEGT. There are 13 residues in the CDR3. This CDR3 is CASRRDLVHEQFF. The CDR3 DNA sequence: TGTGCCAGCAGGCGCGACCTGGTGCATGAGCAGTTCTTC.

V gene TRBV20-1 combines with J gene TRBJ2-1; 11 bases are a match to TRBD2. After removal of 6 bases from V and 2 bases from J, the junction contained 9 bases not matched to a gene. This CDR3 contains 16 residues. Germline V lookup: CDR1 DFQATT, CDR2 SNEGSKA (reference sequence). The CDR3 loop is CSARSLAGVTYNEQFF. CDR3 nucleotides: TGCAGTGCGAGATCACTAGCGGGAGTCACCTACAATGAGCAGTTCTTC.

At least ten counts were recorded for this clonotype. A read error may account for a junction end that differs from germline. The rearrangement links TRBV7-9 to TRBJ2-1; TRBD2 aligns across 10 bases. The CDR3 has 15 residues. Germline CDR1 reads SEHNR; CDR2 reads FQNEAQ (reference sequence). DNA for the CDR3: TGTGCCAGCAGCCTAGCGGGAGCACCTAACAATGAGCAGTTCTTC. It codes for CASSLAGAPNNEQFF.

This clonotype was seen repeatedly, ten times or more. The chain couples TRBV29-1 to TRBJ2-7, with 14 bases aligning to TRBD2. The V segment lost 7 bases and the J segment 6 bases; nucleotides outside the gene matches: 17. CDR1 and CDR2 from the germline V gene are SQVTM and ANQGSEA. This CDR3 spans 17 amino acids. The CDR3 loop is CSATGDRLAGGSREQYF. The CDR3 bases are TGCAGCGCCACAGGGGATAGACTAGCGGGAGGGTCCCGCGAGCAGTACTTC.

This clonotype was detected ten times or more. The chain recombines TRBV7-3 with TRBJ2-2; the D call may be TRBD1 or TRBD2 (5 bases each). From germline, CDR1 is SGHTA and CDR2 FQGTGA. The CDR3 is 16 residues long. Trimming removed 0 bases at V and 4 bases at J, with 12 bases between. The CDR3 bases are TGTGCCAGCAGCTTAACACGGGGACGGTTCACCGGGGAGCTGTTTTTT. Encoded protein: CASSLTRGRFTGELFF.

This chain connects TRBV7-2 to TRBJ2-1, with TRBD1 identical over 12 bases. V was clipped by 6 bases and J by 6 bases; unmatched bases: 3. This CDR3 spans 14 amino acids. Germline V gene lookup returns CDR1 SGHTA and CDR2 FQGNSA. CDR3 loop: CASRGTGGFNEQFF. CDR3 nucleotide sequence: TGTGCCAGCAGGGGGACAGGGGGCTTCAATGAGCAGTTCTTC.

The chain couples TRBV20-1 to TRBJ2-1; no clear D gene. Germline V CDR1 and CDR2: DFQATT, SNEGSKA (reference sequence). The CDR3 is made up of 11 amino acids. Trimming removed 5 bases at V and 7 bases at J, with 9 bases between. The chain's CDR3 is CSAHYQNEQFF. CDR3 in DNA: TGCAGTGCTCACTACCAGAATGAGCAGTTCTTC.

On this clonotype: This sequence may be a read error, since a much larger clone differs from it by one base. The chain combines TRBV7-9 with TRBJ2-1; 11 bases line up with TRBD1. CDR3 length equals 15 residues. Germline V gives CDR1 SEHNR, CDR2 FQNEAQ (reference sequence). V dropped 5 bases and J dropped 2; count of bases not matched to a gene: 2. This CDR3 is CASSAGQGAYNEQFF. The CDR3 DNA follows: TGTGCCAGCAGCGCGGGACAGGGGGCCTACAATGAGCAGTTCTTC.

The table lists this clonotype with many counts. The V and J genes are TRBV4-3 and TRBJ2-3; 7 positions match TRBD2. J gave up 3 bases and V 1 base, and 7 bases lay outside the gene matches. CDR1 LGHNA and CDR2 YSLEER come from the germline V gene. The CDR3 loop spans 16 amino acids. In DNA, the CDR3 is TGCGCCAGCAGCCAAGGAGGCGGGAGACGAACAGATACGCAGTATTTT. This sequence encodes CASSQGGGRRTDTQYF.

The chain has TRBV5-1 and TRBJ2-1, with D unclear. V gave up 4 bases and J gave up 0 bases, with 11 bases separating them. Germline V gene lookup returns CDR1 SGHRS and CDR2 YFSETQ. The CDR3 covers 15 residues. The CDR3 DNA is TGCGCCAGCAGCCCGGTGGATCGCTCCTACAATGAGCAGTTCTTC. Its translation is CASSPVDRSYNEQFF. The complete variable domain, with remaining parts taken from reference TRBV5-1 and TRBJ2-1, reads KAGVTQTPRYLIKTRGQQVTLSCSPISGHRSVSWYQQTPGQGLQFLFEYFSETQRNKGNFPGRFSGRQFSNSRSEMNVSTLELGDSALYLCASSPVDRSYNEQFFGPGTRLTVL.

This clonotype appeared a few times. The genes are TRBV3-1 and TRBJ2-1, with 8 bases that match TRBD2. J gave up 4 bases and V 4 bases, and 12 bases lay outside the gene matches. Germline V gene data show CDR1 as LGHDT and CDR2 as YNNKEL (reference sequence). The length of the CDR3 is 17 residues. The CDR3 is CASSPSLGLAGYNEQFF. CDR3 DNA: TGTGCCAGCAGCCCCTCCCTGGGGCTAGCGGGTTACAATGAGCAGTTCTTC.

This clonotype occurred many times. The rearrangement joins TRBV27 to TRBJ2-7; D perhaps matches TRBD2 (6 bases). V dropped 5 bases and J dropped 6 bases, with 20 bases sitting between them. This CDR3 is 15 amino acids long. Germline CDR1 MNHEY, CDR2 SMNVEV (reference sequence). CDR3 sequence (DNA): TGTGCCAGCAGTAGATTAGCGGTACACACTTCCGAGCAGTACTTC. It codes for CASSRLAVHTSEQYF.

The chain uses TRBV20-1 and TRBJ1-1; 8 bases line up with TRBD1. Losses at the gene ends were 5 bases for V and 11 bases for J; bases not matched to a gene: 13. CDR1 is DFQATT and CDR2 is SNEGSKA in the germline V gene (reference sequence). The CDR3 covers 13 residues. CDR3 amino acids: CSALTGGRREAFF. The CDR3 coding sequence is TGCAGTGCTCTTACAGGGGGGAGAAGAGAGGCTTTCTTT.

This chain connects TRBV9 to TRBJ2-4; TRBD2 aligns across 13 bases. The CDR3 is made up of 17 amino acids. Trimming cost V 0 bases and J 8 bases; bases outside gene matches: 8. Germline values: CDR1 SGDLS, CDR2 YYNGEE. The CDR3 protein is CASSVGTSGRASDIQYF. The CDR3 bases are TGTGCCAGCAGCGTAGGAACTAGCGGGAGGGCCAGTGACATTCAGTACTTC.

Comments on this clonotype: This may stem from a read error, because a much larger clone lies one nucleotide away. The chain links TRBV29-1 to TRBJ2-5; D is unresolved. The CDR3 is 10 amino acids. Germline V gene sequence: CDR1 SQVTM, CDR2 ANQGSEA. The CDR3 bases are TGCAGCGCCGAGGAAGAGGCCCAGTACTTC. Residues: CSAEEEAQYF.

This chain connects TRBV3-1 to TRBJ2-1, with 8 bases matching TRBD1. The CDR3 covers 15 residues. The J segment lost 9 bases and the V segment lost 2 bases, leaving 9 bases of the junction unmatched. CDR1 and CDR2 (germline): LGHDT, YNNKEL (reference sequence). The CDR3 DNA reads TGTGCCAGCAGCCAAAGGGGACAGGAACGGGGTGAGCAGTTCTTC. The encoded protein is CASSQRGQERGEQFF.

The chain links TRBV4-2 to TRBJ2-7, with 8 bases aligning to TRBD2. Trimming removed 0 bases from V and 0 bases from J; junction bases left unmatched: 4. The CDR3 sequence is 16 residues long. Germline V gene lookup returns CDR1 LGHNA and CDR2 YNFKEQ. The CDR3 DNA reads TGTGCCAGCAGCCAAGAACTAGCGGCCGGCTCCTACGAGCAGTACTTC. It codes for CASSQELAAGSYEQYF.

This clonotype was recorded a few times. V is TRBV30 and J is TRBJ2-1, with D perhaps matching TRBD1 (6 bases). The CDR3 totals 15 residues. Germline V gene sequence: CDR1 GTSNPN, CDR2 SVGIG (reference sequence). Deletions cut 2 bases from V and 1 base from J, with 12 bases between. CDR3 sequence reads: CAWSWGQGSYNEQFF. The CDR3 DNA follows: TGTGCCTGGAGTTGGGGGCAAGGTTCCTACAATGAGCAGTTCTTC.

This rearrangement joins TRBV7-6 to TRBJ2-7; 9 nucleotides line up with TRBD1. J lost 2 bases, V lost 5 bases, and 7 bases had no gene match. Germline lookup yields CDR1 SGHVS and CDR2 FNYEAQ. The CDR3 has 15 amino acids. The CDR3 protein is CASSPGTGRAYEQYF. In nucleotides, the CDR3 is TGTGCCAGCAGCCCTGGGACAGGGCGAGCCTACGAGCAGTACTTC.

The CDR3: CASNNGRPQETQYF. CDR3 bases: TGTGCCAGCAACAACGGAAGGCCCCAAGAGACCCAGTACTTC. V usage is TRBV12-3 or TRBV12-4 and J usage is TRBJ2-5; D not certain. Trimming removed 7 bases at V and 1 base at J, with 13 bases between. This CDR3 has 14 amino acids.

This chain joins TRBV14 and TRBJ2-1; 9 bases map to TRBD2. The germline CDR1 and CDR2 sequences are SGHDN and FVKESK. V was pared by 0 bases and J by 6 bases, with 6 bases of the junction left unmatched. This CDR3 is 16 amino acids long. Here the CDR3 DNA reads TGTGCCAGCAGCCAAGAAAGTCTAGCGGGGTTCAATGAGCAGTTCTTC. It translates to CASSQESLAGFNEQFF.

Notes on this clonotype: One end of the junction varies from germline; a read error may be responsible. The CDR3 sequence is CASGQDSAQLQGTDTQYF. DNA for the CDR3: TGCGCCAGCGGCCAAGATAGCGCCCAGCTGCAAGGCACAGATACGCAGTATTTT. V usage is TRBV4-3 and J usage is TRBJ2-3; D might be TRBD2 (5 bases). The CDR3 is made up of 18 amino acids. CDR1 is LGHNA and CDR2 is YSLEER in the germline V gene.

V is TRBV5-1 and J is TRBJ2-1; the D gene is possibly TRBD2 (5 bases). Between the trimmed V and J ends, which lost 0 bases and 2 bases, there was a span of 21 bases. Per germline, CDR1 SGHRS and CDR2 YFSETQ. The CDR3 has 19 amino acids. This CDR3 reads CASSLEAVQTLRTYNEQFF. CDR3 bases: TGCGCCAGCAGCTTGGAAGCGGTACAGACTCTCAGAACCTACAATGAGCAGTTCTTC.

This clonotype was observed many times. The chain uses TRBV28 and TRBJ1-5; D perhaps matches TRBD1 (5 bases). The V gene lost 4 bases and the J gene lost 2 bases, with 15 bases spanning the gap. CDR1 is MDHEN, CDR2 SYDVKM, per germline. The CDR3 totals 16 residues. This chain's CDR3 is CASSYVQGEGNQPQHF. CDR3 DNA sequence: TGTGCCAGCAGTTATGTCCAGGGTGAAGGCAATCAGCCCCAGCATTTT. The full variable domain, with the rest looked up from reference TRBV28 and TRBJ1-5, is DVKVTQSSRYLVKRTGEKVFLECVQDMDHENMFWYRQDPGLGLRLIYFSYDVKMKEKGDIPEGYSVSREKKERFSLILESASTNQTSMYLCASSYVQGEGNQPQHFGDGTRLSIL.

This clonotype was seen only a few times. V and J are TRBV30 and TRBJ2-3; D may be TRBD1 (6 bases). The CDR3 extends over 15 amino acids. Germline V gives CDR1 GTSNPN, CDR2 SVGIG (reference sequence). Trimming took off 2 bases at V and 5 bases at J, with 17 bases between the two ends. The CDR3 bases are TGTGCCTGGAGTTTGACAGGCGGCCGCAGAGATACGCAGTATTTT. This gives the protein CAWSLTGGRRDTQYF.

At least ten counts were recorded for this clonotype. V is TRBV2 and J is TRBJ2-3; 10 bases fit TRBD2. Germline assignment: CDR1 SNHLY and CDR2 FYNNEI. The CDR3 runs to 15 residues. With 6 bases clipped from V and 5 bases from J, the junction kept 8 bases outside the gene matches. The CDR3, as DNA: TGTGCCAGCAGGGAACTAGCGGGAAGGGGAGATACGCAGTATTTT. Translated, it gives CASRELAGRGDTQYF.